This T cell receptor (beta chain) originates from a study of cytomegalovirus exposure and HLA in healthy donors. About the study: In a previous analysis, 95 million to 130 million unique TCR beta sequences were found from 150 million to 200 million T cells. Out of a few hundred genotyped donors, 81% belonged to the Caucasian-associated ancestry cluster.

Primers: 60 Vbeta forward and 13 Jbeta reverse. Sequencing was performed with immunoSEQ multiplex PCR; in TCRdb, only in-frame clones are kept and a portion is missing. This table has around 170,000 clones, over 75% appearing once. On this clone: Its antigen is currently unknown.

The CDR3 has 16 amino acids. Germline CDR1 reads SGHDT; CDR2 reads YYEEEE. The junction had 11 bases not matched to a gene; V was cut back by 3 bases and J by 6 bases. Study conclusions and caveats: It was confirmed in vitro that a few of the CMV-associated chains were specific for CMV antigens. HLA-A and HLA-B allele assignments for most subjects were reportedly predicted accurately using TCR beta sequences.

The chain uses TRBV5-6 and TRBJ1-5; 8 bases map to TRBD1. The clonotype comes from a woman aged 50 to 60 in good health and CMV-seronegative. What was sequenced was PBMCs. Here the CDR3 DNA reads TGTGCCAGCAGCTCCTTTTTGGACAGGGCGTTTCAGCCCCAGCATTTT. It codes for CASSSFLDRAFQPQHF.